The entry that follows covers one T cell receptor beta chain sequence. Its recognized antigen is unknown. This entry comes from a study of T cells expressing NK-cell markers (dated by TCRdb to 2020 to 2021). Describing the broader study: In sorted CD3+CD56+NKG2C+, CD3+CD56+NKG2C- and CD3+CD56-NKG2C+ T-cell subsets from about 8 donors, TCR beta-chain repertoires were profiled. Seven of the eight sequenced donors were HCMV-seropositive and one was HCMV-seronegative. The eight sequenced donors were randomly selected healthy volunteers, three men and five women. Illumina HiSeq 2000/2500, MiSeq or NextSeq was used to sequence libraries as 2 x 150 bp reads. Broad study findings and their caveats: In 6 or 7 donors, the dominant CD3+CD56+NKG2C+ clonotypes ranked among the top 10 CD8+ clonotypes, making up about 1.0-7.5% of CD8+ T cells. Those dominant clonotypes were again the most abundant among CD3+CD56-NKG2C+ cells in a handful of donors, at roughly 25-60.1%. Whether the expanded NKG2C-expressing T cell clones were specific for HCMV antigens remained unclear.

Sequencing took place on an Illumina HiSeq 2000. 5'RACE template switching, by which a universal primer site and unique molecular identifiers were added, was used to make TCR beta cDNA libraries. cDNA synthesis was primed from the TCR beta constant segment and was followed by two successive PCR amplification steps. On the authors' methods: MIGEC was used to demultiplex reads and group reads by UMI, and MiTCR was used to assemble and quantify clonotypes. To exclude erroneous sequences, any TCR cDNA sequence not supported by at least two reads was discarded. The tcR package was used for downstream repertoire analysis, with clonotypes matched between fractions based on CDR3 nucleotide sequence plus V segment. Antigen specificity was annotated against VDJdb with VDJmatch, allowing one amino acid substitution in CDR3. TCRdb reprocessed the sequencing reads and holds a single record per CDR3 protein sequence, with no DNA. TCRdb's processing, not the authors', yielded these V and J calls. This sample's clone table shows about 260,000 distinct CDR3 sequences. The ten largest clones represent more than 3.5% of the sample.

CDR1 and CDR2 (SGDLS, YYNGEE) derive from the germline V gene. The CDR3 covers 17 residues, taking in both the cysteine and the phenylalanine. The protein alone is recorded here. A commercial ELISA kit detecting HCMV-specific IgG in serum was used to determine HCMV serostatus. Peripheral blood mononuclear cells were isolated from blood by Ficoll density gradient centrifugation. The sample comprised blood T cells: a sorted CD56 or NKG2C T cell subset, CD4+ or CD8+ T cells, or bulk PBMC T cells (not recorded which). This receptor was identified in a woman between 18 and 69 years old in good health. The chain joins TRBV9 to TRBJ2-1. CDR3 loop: CASSVATGQGFQNEQFF.